This T cell receptor beta chain was found in a study of liver allograft versus peripheral blood T cells. Study background: Recipients' peripheral blood served as the comparator for T cell receptor repertoires in transplanted livers. Study results and limitations: In liver allografts, T cell receptor repertoires reportedly differed from the repertoires found in peripheral blood.

This clonotype rates as medium-sized. What it binds is not known. TCRdb itself ran the reads through MiXCR, one entry per CDR3 protein. The table has some 9,000 distinct CDR3 sequences, roughly 20% seen once; the top ten hold roughly 5%. The TCR originated in a human patient who had a liver transplant. Part of the T cell pool may stem from the graft donor.

The CDR3: CASSPSGNTEAFF. For the CDR3, the DNA is TGTGCCAGCAGTCCCTCGGGGAACACTGAAGCTTTCTTT. The chain combines TRBV6-1 with TRBJ1-1; no clear D. Germline assignment: CDR1 MNHNS and CDR2 SASEGT. The germline V and J ends were trimmed by 5 bases and 1 base, with 8 bases remaining between them. This CDR3 is 13 amino acids long.